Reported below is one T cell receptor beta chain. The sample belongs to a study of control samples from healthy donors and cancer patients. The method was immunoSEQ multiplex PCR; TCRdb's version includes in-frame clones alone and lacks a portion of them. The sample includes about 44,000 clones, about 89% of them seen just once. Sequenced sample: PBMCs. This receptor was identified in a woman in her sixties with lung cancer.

The CDR3 protein is CASSLLGENTEAFF. Written as DNA, the CDR3 is TGTGCCAGCAGTTTACTCGGGGAGAACACTGAAGCTTTCTTT. This chain joins TRBV27 and TRBJ1-1; D is unclear. The V gene lost 2 bases and the J gene lost 1 base, with 8 bases spanning the gap. Germline V gene sequence: CDR1 MNHEY, CDR2 SMNVEV (reference sequence). The CDR3 consists of 14 residues.